These T cell receptor beta chains were read from a single sample in a study of human T cells and chemical hapten exposure. Each CDR3 protein gets one entry after TCRdb re-called the RACE reads with MiXCR. Of roughly 110,000 distinct CDR3 sequences in the sample, approximately 12% are singletons; the top ten hold over 1.5%. The sample here was whole blood, taken in connection with sensitization to the hapten diphenylcyclopropenone (DPC). These TCRs come from a woman aged 50 to 65 with alopecia areata. Some clones in this sample may be carry-over from other donors' samples. Both conserved end residues are part of each CDR3. D genes are given only for firm matches. Clone size is given for some rows only: seen once, a few or many times, or a class if the clone is expanded.

j_call clone_size v_call d_call cdr3_aa cdr3_nt
TRBJ2-2 - TRBV9 TRBD2 CASSVRGRPTGELFF TGTGCCAGCAGCGTACGCGGGAGACCCACCGGGGAGCTGTTTTTT
TRBJ2-7 few TRBV7-9 - CASSLVAHEQYF TGTGCCAGCAGCTTAGTGGCGCACGAGCAGTACTTC
TRBJ2-3 many TRBV29-1 - CSVEDRVTDTQYF TGCAGCGTTGAAGATCGCGTCACAGATACGCAGTATTTT
TRBJ1-1 few TRBV28 TRBD1 CASSPPGTGREGFF TGTGCCAGCAGCCCACCCGGGACAGGGAGGGAGGGTTTCTTT
TRBJ1-2 few TRBV28 - CASREDRRGGYTF TGTGCCAGCAGAGAAGACAGGCGGGGCGGCTACACCTTC
TRBJ1-1 - TRBV5-1 TRBD1 CASSLVAGTVNTEAFF TGCGCCAGCAGCTTGGTCGCAGGGACAGTGAACACTGAAGCTTTCTTT
TRBJ2-3 - TRBV6-1 - CASRPGGLADTQYF TGTGCCAGCAGGCCAGGGGGGTTGGCAGATACGCAGTATTTT
TRBJ2-3 - TRBV5-6 TRBD2 CASSSWGRSSGRTDTQYF TGTGCCAGCAGCTCCTGGGGCCGATCTAGCGGGAGAACAGATACGCAGTATTTT
TRBJ1-5 - TRBV12-3/TRBV12-4 - CASSGGWNQPQHF TGTGCCAGCAGTGGGGGGTGGAATCAGCCCCAGCATTTT
TRBJ2-1 - TRBV7-2 TRBD1 CASKSQGATIYNEQFF TGTGCCAGCAAGTCACAGGGGGCCACCATATACAATGAGCAGTTCTTC
TRBJ2-4 few TRBV3-1 - CASSPVASENIQYF TGTGCCAGCAGCCCCGTTGCCTCAGAAAACATTCAGTACTTC
TRBJ2-1 - TRBV5-1 TRBD2 CASSLELAGYNEQFF TGTGCCAGCAGCTTGGAACTAGCGGGCTACAATGAGCAGTTCTTC
TRBJ1-5 - TRBV10-3 - CAIGEGAYSNQPQHF TGTGCCATCGGGGAGGGAGCATATAGCAATCAGCCCCAGCATTTT
TRBJ2-3 - TRBV4-1 TRBD2 CASSQPAQRGSTDTQYF TGCGCCAGCAGCCAGCCCGCCCAGCGGGGTAGCACAGATACGCAGTATTTT
TRBJ2-4 many TRBV20-1 - CSAYSGAKNIQYF TGCAGTGCTTATAGCGGAGCCAAAAACATTCAGTACTTC
TRBJ2-7 - TRBV3-1 TRBD1 CASSQPSDRAGEQYF TGTGCCAGCAGCCAGCCCTCGGACAGGGCAGGCGAGCAGTACTTC
TRBJ2-1 - TRBV27 - CASSLALGADEQFF TGTGCCAGCAGTTTAGCTCTCGGGGCGGACGAGCAGTTCTTC
TRBJ2-4 many TRBV11-2 - CASSLATPPRNIQYF TGTGCCAGCAGCTTAGCGACGCCCCCTCGAAACATTCAGTACTTC
TRBJ1-5 many TRBV6-5 - CASSPEGGNNQPQHF TGTGCCAGCAGCCCGGAAGGGGGAAACAATCAGCCCCAGCATTTT
TRBJ1-6 few TRBV20-1 TRBD1 CSARRQGPHNSPLHF TGCAGTGCTCGACGACAGGGACCTCATAATTCACCCCTCCACTTT
TRBJ2-5 many TRBV7-6 - CASSLFSGVRTRGPGTQYF TGTGCCAGCAGCTTATTCTCGGGCGTGAGGACCCGGGGCCCGGGGACCCAGTACTTC
TRBJ2-6 few TRBV20-1 - CSLFGGASSGANVLTF TGCAGCCTGTTCGGGGGCGCATCTTCTGGGGCCAACGTCCTGACTTTC
TRBJ1-5 many TRBV2 - CASSGDGRGQPQHF TGTGCCAGCAGCGGGGACGGCCGCGGGCAGCCCCAGCATTTT
TRBJ2-7 few TRBV6-5 - CASSYGFGSVPIF TGTGCCAGCAGTTACGGATTCGGTAGCGTACCCATCTTC
TRBJ2-3 - TRBV7-2 TRBD2 CVSSPRLAGYTDTQYF TGTGTCAGCAGCCCTAGACTAGCGGGGTACACAGATACGCAGTATTTT
TRBJ1-6 - TRBV7-9 - CASSTRDGRNSPLHF TGTGCCAGCAGCACCCGAGACGGGCGGAATTCACCCCTCCACTTT
TRBJ2-7 few TRBV7-9 - CASSLVGTFSYEQYF TGTGCCAGCAGCTTAGTTGGGACTTTCTCCTACGAGCAGTACTTC
TRBJ1-5 - TRBV4-2 TRBD1 CASSPGQGKQPQHF TGTGCCAGCAGCCCAGGACAGGGCAAACAGCCCCAGCATTTT
TRBJ2-5 few TRBV20-1 TRBD1 CSARDAPGQGIETQYF TGCAGTGCTAGAGATGCCCCGGGACAGGGTATAGAGACCCAGTACTTC
TRBJ2-1 - TRBV6-1 - CASSEDPYSVGLYNEQFF TGTGCCAGCAGTGAAGACCCCTACAGCGTGGGGCTCTACAATGAGCAGTTCTTC
TRBJ2-3 - TRBV11-2 - CASSLGGRTDTQYF TGTGCCAGCAGCTTAGGCGGGCGAACAGATACGCAGTATTTT
TRBJ1-5 - TRBV12-3/TRBV12-4 - CASSSHFGDNQPQHF TGTGCCAGCAGTTCTCACTTCGGGGACAATCAGCCCCAGCATTTT
TRBJ1-5 - TRBV12-3/TRBV12-4 TRBD1 CASSLWQGAAQPQHF TGTGCCAGCAGTTTATGGCAGGGGGCCGCCCAGCCCCAGCATTTT
TRBJ2-1 - TRBV6-5 - CASSYSRRDNEQFF TGTGCCAGCAGTTACTCGCGACGGGACAATGAGCAGTTCTTC
TRBJ2-2 - TRBV7-9 - CASSLVINTGELFF TGTGCCAGCAGCTTAGTGATCAACACCGGGGAGCTGTTTTTT
TRBJ2-1 - TRBV6-2/TRBV6-3 TRBD2 CASTLAGVVYEQFF TGTGCCAGCACCCTAGCGGGAGTCGTCTATGAGCAGTTCTTC
TRBJ2-2 few TRBV5-6 - CASSLNFVGPGSGELFF TGTGCCAGCAGCTTGAATTTCGTGGGCCCTGGGAGCGGGGAGCTGTTTTTT
TRBJ1-1 few TRBV18 TRBD1 CASSPGQGVTEAFF TGTGCCAGCTCACCGGGACAGGGGGTCACTGAAGCTTTCTTT
TRBJ1-3 once TRBV4-1 - CASSQDKGTMSGYTIYF TGCGCCAGCAGCCAAGATAAGGGAACCATGAGTGGATACACCATATATTTT
TRBJ2-1 - TRBV7-6 - CASSFFGGNNEQFF TGTGCCAGCAGCTTTTTCGGGGGTAACAATGAGCAGTTCTTC
TRBJ2-4 few TRBV6-5 TRBD2 CASSYLGGGKNIQYF TGTGCCAGCAGTTACTTGGGCGGGGGAAAAAACATTCAGTACTTC
TRBJ2-1 many TRBV29-1 - CSVDGTYSYNEQFF TGCAGCGTTGATGGGACGTACTCCTACAATGAGCAGTTCTTC
TRBJ2-1 - TRBV10-1 - CASSESGRAGSHNEQFF TGCGCCAGCAGTGAGTCAGGCCGGGCTGGGTCACACAATGAGCAGTTCTTC
TRBJ1-1 - TRBV6-2/TRBV6-3 - CASSYSTDRMNTEAFF TGTGCCAGCAGTTACTCCACAGACCGGATGAACACTGAAGCTTTCTTT
TRBJ2-3 few TRBV24-1 TRBD1 CATSDYVGTGVSDTQYF TGTGCCACCAGTGATTATGTAGGGACAGGCGTGTCAGATACGCAGTATTTT
TRBJ2-3 - TRBV29-1 TRBD1 CSAEDRDDRVTQYF TGCAGCGCAGAGGACAGGGACGACAGAGTTACGCAGTATTTT
TRBJ2-7 - TRBV12-3/TRBV12-4 - CASSLAGTGLGRYEQYF TGTGCCAGCAGTTTAGCGGGGACAGGACTAGGGAGGTACGAGCAGTACTTC
TRBJ2-1 - TRBV28 - CASSLLGREETQFF TGTGCCAGCAGTTTATTAGGTAGAGAAGAGACCCAGTTCTTC
TRBJ1-1 few TRBV11-1 - CASSPRKNTEAFF TGTGCCAGCAGCCCACGAAAGAACACTGAAGCTTTCTTT